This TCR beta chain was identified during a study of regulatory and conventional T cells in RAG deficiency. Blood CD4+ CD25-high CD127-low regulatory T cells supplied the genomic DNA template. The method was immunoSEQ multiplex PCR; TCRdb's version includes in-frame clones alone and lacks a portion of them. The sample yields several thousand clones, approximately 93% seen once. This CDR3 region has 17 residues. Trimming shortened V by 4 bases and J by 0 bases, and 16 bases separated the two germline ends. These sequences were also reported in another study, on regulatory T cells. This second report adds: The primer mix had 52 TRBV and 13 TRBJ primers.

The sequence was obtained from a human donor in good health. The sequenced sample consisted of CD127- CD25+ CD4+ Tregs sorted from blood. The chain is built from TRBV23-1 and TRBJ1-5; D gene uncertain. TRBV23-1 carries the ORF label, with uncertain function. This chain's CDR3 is CASSPTLCPYSNQPQHF. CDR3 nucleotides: TGCGCCAGCAGTCCAACGTTGTGTCCCTATAGCAATCAGCCCCAGCATTTT.